This T cell receptor (delta chain) derives from a study of gamma-delta T cells after stem cell transplantation. This clone was recorded a few times. A read error is likely here: a far larger clone is one base away. The same CDR3 arises from other DNA sequences in this sample as well. With CATT, TCRdb re-called clones from the RT-PCR reads. The sample holds roughly 650 delta-chain clones, 7.5% to 10% seen once. The receptor was isolated from a human donor. It is not recorded whose cells these are; they may come from a transplant donor. Sequencing input: gamma-delta T cells.

CDR3 in DNA: TGTGCCTGTGACACCGCTGAGGGGGATACCTACACCGATAAACTCATCTTT. Translation: CACDTAEGDTYTDKLIF. The V call is TRDV2, the J call TRDJ1; 9 nucleotides line up with TRDD3. CDR3 size: 17 residues. The V and J ends lost 0 bases and 0 bases, in that order; junction bases with no gene match: 7. The germline V gene encodes CDR1 GEAIGNYY and CDR2 EKD.